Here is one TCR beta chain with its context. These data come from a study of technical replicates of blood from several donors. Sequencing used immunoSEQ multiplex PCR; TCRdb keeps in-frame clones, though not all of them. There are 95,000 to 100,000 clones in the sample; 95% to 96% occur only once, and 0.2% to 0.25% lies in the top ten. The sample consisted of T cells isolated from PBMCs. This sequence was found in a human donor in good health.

The DNA for the CDR3 is TGCGCCAGCAGCCAAAAGGGGGGGGGTATCACTGAAGCTTTCTTT. It codes for CASSQKGGGITEAFF. The chain has TRBV4-1 and TRBJ1-1, with D possibly matching TRBD1 (6 bases). The V gene lost 2 bases and the J gene lost 4 bases, with 14 bases spanning the gap. The CDR3 has 15 amino acids. Germline lookup yields CDR1 MGHRA and CDR2 YSYEKL.